This T cell receptor (beta chain) was sequenced in a study of cytomegalovirus exposure and HLA in healthy donors (dated by TCRdb to about 2017). Background on the whole study: According to an earlier analysis of 587 of the donors, about 170 million T cells yielded 100 million or so unique TCR beta sequences and roughly 280 Gb of sequence data. HLA typing covered class I and class II loci at four-digit resolution. Typing coverage differed by locus: A, B, C, DRB1 and DQB1 were typed in about 629-640 donors, DQA1 in 522, DPA1 in roughly 590, and DPB1 in 400 to 490. Approximately 310 gigabases of sequencing data and approximately 85 million unique TCR sequences were included in an early release covering about 600 HLA-typed donors. Among the roughly 400 genotyped donors, roughly 80% belonged to the genetic ancestry cluster associated with self-reported Caucasian donors. Alongside the repertoire data, information on donor age, sex, ethnicity and CMV serostatus was compiled. High-throughput TCR immunosequencing, statistical association of individual TCRs with disease status, and machine learning were combined to predict cytomegalovirus infection status. The T cell repertoires of under 750 subjects were profiled by immunosequencing and related to cytomegalovirus serostatus. A later genetic analysis took genome-wide SNP genotypes for about 60% of the roughly 670 donors and used that subset as a discovery cohort. Among 398 genotyped donors of the cohort, an average of 235,054 unique TCR beta nucleotide sequences were sequenced per donor, around 20% of them non-productive. A separate validation cohort of roughly 110 different subjects was used in addition to the approximately 670-subject first cohort. Four to six DR-DQ haplotypes were handled as single units for association and clustering, since linkage in the cohort was strong. The study aimed to test whether signatures of past pathogen exposure could be identified by cataloging public T cell receptors. The later analysis used no new phenotypic data to find candidate immune exposures, relying instead on TCR beta sequences and their occurrence across donors. In an earlier analysis of more than 550 of the donors, high-throughput TCR beta sequencing was used to judge whether each TCR beta V gene segment behaved as functional or pseudogenic. Every repertoire in the discovery cohort had been generated on one and the same sequencing platform. To study patterns of TCR occurrence, a later analysis re-analyzed previously published TCR beta repertoires from 650 to 750 donors and added high-resolution HLA genotyping. The research as a whole found: A further reported finding was that TCR beta sequences accurately predicted the HLA-A and HLA-B alleles for most subjects in the first cohort. A later analysis associated 16,951 TCR beta sequences with specific HLA alleles at a false discovery rate of 0.05. A later analysis found that HLA-associated TCR beta chains were more clonally expanded and had lower generation probabilities than equally common non-associated chains. A few of the identified cytomegalovirus-associated TCR beta chains were confirmed in vitro to be specific for cytomegalovirus antigens. Most CMV-associated TCR beta chains appeared to be HLA-restricted in a later analysis, and the HLA associations seemed to be driven largely by CMV exposure. The classifier was reported to diagnose cytomegalovirus status with high specificity and sensitivity in both the original and validation cohorts. Compared with the 666-donor mean, donors in an Asian-associated ancestry cluster had fewer N-insertions in productive TCRs, according to a later genetic analysis. Because counts were too low, more than 15 rarely observed V segments, including chromosome 9 orphons, were left out of the earlier analysis of 500 to 750 of the donors. A group of highly shared sequence variants was considered likely to be a technical artifact of the sequencing pipeline. The study gave a list of 150 to 200 TCR beta chains associated with cytomegalovirus. In this cohort, only TCR beta chains were sequenced, and detectable features were limited by the absence of alpha or paired-chain data. The authors suggested that the approach could potentially be generalized to other disease states and immunological phenotypes. Some IMGT-functional V segments, including TRBV6-2 and TRBV6-3, could not be distinguished by the 87-base-pair reads and were therefore excluded. Because HLA typing was unavailable for some donors at each locus, only the typed subset was used in association tests. A later analysis found that TCR association rates varied across HLA loci, with DRB1 alleles showing the most associated TCRs and HLA-C alleles the fewest. While some public TCRs were present in many individuals, most TCR sequences turned up only very rarely across donors. Roughly uniform sequencing depth across donors was assumed in presence/absence analyses, although this assumption may not hold. When HLA alleles, especially DR and DQ, strongly co-occurred, attributing TCR associations to individual alleles was difficult. In a later genetic analysis, a missense DCLRE1C variant was associated with V-gene and J-gene trimming of TCR beta chains, and the association was replicated in an independent cohort. Linkage disequilibrium might explain the correlated functional status among segregating V segments, but an unknown experimental factor could not be excluded. Immune exposure information for the cohort was limited to CMV serostatus. In an earlier analysis of some 550 of the donors, most TCR beta V segments were observed in productive rearrangements about 87% or about 30% of the time, broadly matching IMGT annotations. According to a later analysis, parvovirus B19, influenza, CMV and Epstein-Barr virus appeared linked to several top co-occurrence clusters.

About this clone itself: Its antigen target is currently unknown. The input lacks base qualities; no much larger clone sits a single base away.

In the germline V gene, CDR1 corresponds to SGDLS and CDR2 to YYNGEE. Germline trimming amounts to 3 bases on V and 5 bases on J, with 4 as the count of junction bases outside the gene matches. From the cysteine up to the phenylalanine, the CDR3 has a length of 14 residues. Here the CDR3 DNA is all that survives: 42 bases in frame from base 1. In total, about 650 healthy bone marrow donors made up the cohort. All cohort members were sampled while nominally healthy, although unrecorded immune exposures were likely present. The donor was CMV seropositive and belonged to the group of 250 to 300 seropositive cohort members. A peripheral blood sample was collected from each donor, and TCR beta sequencing was performed on peripheral blood mononuclear cells. Genomic DNA was extracted from the blood cell samples with the Qiagen DNeasy Blood Extraction Kit. Libraries were built with the immunoSEQ multiplex PCR assay. A mixture of 60 forward primers for TCR Vbeta segments and 13 reverse primers for TCR Jbeta segments was used in the multiplex PCR. The CDR3 region of rearranged TCR beta genes was amplified from genomic DNA with a multiplex PCR assay. On the Illumina HiSeq System, the amplified TCR beta libraries were sequenced as 87-base-pair reads. On the authors' methods: A later analysis tallied roughly 78 million unique TCR beta chains across the roughly 610 repertoires, and approximately 11 million of those chains were shared by two or more donors. Raw reads were error-corrected and collapsed into unique sequences with a nearest-neighbor algorithm that merged closely related sequences to remove PCR and sequencing errors. V, D and J gene segments were assigned by aligning CDR3 sequences to IMGT reference sequences. For a sequence to be retained, a match of at least six nucleotides was required to both a V gene segment and a J gene segment. A rearrangement counted as productive if the CDR3 had no stop codons and remained in frame with V and J, and every other rearrangement counted as non-productive. CDR3 was defined by IMGT convention, running from the second conserved V-encoded cysteine to the conserved J-encoded phenylalanine. The earlier analysis of some 550 of the donors excluded any sequence lacking an unambiguous match to a single V gene segment. An earlier analysis of 550 to 650 of the donors classified V segments as functional when productive rearrangements were above 56.7% and as segregating when the standard deviation between donors was above 5%. A statistical classification framework was developed to diagnose cytomegalovirus status using the catalog of TCR beta chain sequences. A later analysis assigned V and J genes by comparing TCR nucleotide sequences with IMGT/GENE-DB human TR gene sequences. A later analysis assigned CDR3 sequences and most-parsimonious VDJ recombination scenarios with the TCRdist pipeline. In a later analysis, each TCR beta chain was defined by its CDR3 amino acid sequence together with its V-gene family, and reads lacking a unique V-gene family were excluded. To address suspected cross-contamination and a sequencing artifact, a later analysis removed several hundred highly shared, low-generation-probability nucleotide sequences. In a later analysis, a clonal expansion index was calculated for each public chain from normalized within-repertoire ranks of inferred template counts. A later analysis computed generation probabilities with a VDJ recombination model fitted to out-of-frame rearrangements, and checked the results against IGoR. Hypergeometric tests were used in a later analysis to score TCR-TCR, TCR-HLA and TCR-CMV co-occurrence, with a repertoire-size bias correction applied to the TCR pairs. A later analysis estimated false discovery rates by permuting HLA or CMV assignments 20 times. In a later analysis, co-occurring TCRs were grouped using DBSCAN, and TCRdist sequence similarity was added for clustering within HLA-allele-positive subsets. Co-occurrence clustering excluded repertoires with fewer than 30,000 or more than 120,000 public chains, plus five with anomalous nucleotide sharing. TCRdb retrieved this table from immuneACCESS and kept in-frame rearrangements only. Not all clones are present; in checked studies, unresolved V genes account for under half, and no reason is known for the remainder. V, J and clone size derive from that table, while D and trimming were established from the DNA sequence. The sample profile shows under 250,000 clones; 79% of them were found once. The ten largest clonotypes hold 4.4% of the sample.

Sequencing was carried out using PBMCs. The TCR was taken from a woman aged 25 to 39 in good health and CMV-seropositive. The sequence joins TRBV9 to TRBJ2-3; 9 bases in between match TRBD1. CDR3 reads: CASSATGGGDTQYF. The nucleotide sequence is TGTGCCAGCAGCGCCACAGGGGGCGGAGATACGCAGTATTTT.